The source of this T cell receptor (beta chain) is a study of T cell changes during pregnancy in multiple sclerosis. The table came from immunoSEQ multiplex PCR; TCRdb's copy has only in-frame clones and leaves some out. In the table there are fewer than 140,000 clones, about nine tenths of which are singletons. The material sequenced was peripheral blood, taken after pregnancy. The source of this sequence is a female donor with multiple sclerosis, enrolled in a pregnancy study.

CDR3 in amino acids: CASSFGQIAYGYTF. The CDR3 DNA is TGTGCCAGCAGCTTCGGACAGATCGCCTATGGCTACACCTTC. The rearrangement links TRBV5-4 to TRBJ1-2, with a weak D call TRBD1 (6 bases). From germline, CDR1 is SGHNT and CDR2 YYREEE (reference sequence). The CDR3 length is 14 residues. V lost 2 bases, J lost 4 bases, and 12 bases lay in between.